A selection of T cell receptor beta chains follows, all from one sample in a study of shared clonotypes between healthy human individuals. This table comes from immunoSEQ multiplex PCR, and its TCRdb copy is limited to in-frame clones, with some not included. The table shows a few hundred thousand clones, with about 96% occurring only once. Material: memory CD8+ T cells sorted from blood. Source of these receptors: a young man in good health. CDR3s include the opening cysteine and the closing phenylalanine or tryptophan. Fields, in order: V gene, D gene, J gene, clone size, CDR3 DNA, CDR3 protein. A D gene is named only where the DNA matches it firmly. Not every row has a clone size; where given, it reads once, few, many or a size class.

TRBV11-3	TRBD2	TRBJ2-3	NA	TGTGCCAGCAGCCCAGGACTAGCGGGTGCTACAGATACGCAGTATTTT	CASSPGLAGATDTQYF
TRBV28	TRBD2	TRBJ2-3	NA	TGTGCCAGCAGTTTGGGTAGCGGGAGCCCCACAGATACGCAGTATTTT	CASSLGSGSPTDTQYF
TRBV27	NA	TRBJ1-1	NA	TGTGCCAGCCCCCCCAGTGGTACTGAAGCTTTCTTT	CASPPSGTEAFF
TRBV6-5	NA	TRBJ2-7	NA	TGTGCCAGCAGAAAAAGTTGGCAGGGGATCTACGAGCAGTACTTC	CASRKSWQGIYEQYF
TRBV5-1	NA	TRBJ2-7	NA	TGCGCCAGCAGCTCCACCGGGACAACCTACGAGCAGTACTTC	CASSSTGTTYEQYF
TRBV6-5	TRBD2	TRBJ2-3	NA	TGTGCCAGCAGAAGGACTAGCGGAAGCACAGATACGCAGTATTTT	CASRRTSGSTDTQYF
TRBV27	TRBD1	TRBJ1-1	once	TGTGCCAGCAGTTTAGAGGGGGCGAGGACTGAAGCTTTCTTT	CASSLEGARTEAFF
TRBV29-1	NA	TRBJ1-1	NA	TGCAGCGTGGTCCGAGGGCAGGGCACTGAAGCTTTCTTT	CSVVRGQGTEAFF
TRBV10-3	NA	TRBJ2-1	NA	TGTGCCATCAGTGAGTACAATGAGCAGTTCTTC	CAISEYNEQFF
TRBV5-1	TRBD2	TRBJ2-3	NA	TGCGCCAGCAGCTTAAAAGCGGGAGATCCCACAGATACGCAGTATTTT	CASSLKAGDPTDTQYF
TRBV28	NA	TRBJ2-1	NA	TGTGCCAGCGCCCGGGGGCACTACAATGAGCAGTTCTTC	CASARGHYNEQFF
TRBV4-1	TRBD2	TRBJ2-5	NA	TGCGCCAGCAGCCAAGTACTACTAGCGGGAGCGACGGAGACCCAGTACTTC	CASSQVLLAGATETQYF
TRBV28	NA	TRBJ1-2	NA	TGTGCCAGCAGTTTATGGGAGCGGGGCTACACCTTC	CASSLWERGYTF
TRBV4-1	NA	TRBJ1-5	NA	TGCGCCAGCAGCCAATTAGGCGGGGCGCATCAGCCCCAGCATTTT	CASSQLGGAHQPQHF
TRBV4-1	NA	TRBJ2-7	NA	TGCGCCAGCAGCCAAGAACTAACACCCGGGGAGCAGTACTTC	CASSQELTPGEQYF
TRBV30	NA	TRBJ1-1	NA	TGTGCCTGGACCACCTCGAGGACTGAAGCTTTCTTT	CAWTTSRTEAFF
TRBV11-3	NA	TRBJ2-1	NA	TGTGCCAGCAGCTTGCAAGACAGGAACAATGAGCAGTTCTTC	CASSLQDRNNEQFF
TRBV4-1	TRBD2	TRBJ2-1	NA	TGCGCCAGCAGCCAAGCGGGACTAGGGGCTTACAATGAGCAGTTCTTC	CASSQAGLGAYNEQFF
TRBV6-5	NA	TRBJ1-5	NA	TGTGCCAGCAGTTACAGGGGAGGGCAGCCCCAGCATTTT	CASSYRGGQPQHF
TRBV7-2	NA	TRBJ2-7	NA	TGTGCCAGCAGCTTAATTGGTGGGGCGGCACGGGTCTACGAGCAGTACTTC	CASSLIGGAARVYEQYF
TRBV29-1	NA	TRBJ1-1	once	TGCAGCGGAAGTTCCTCCGGAAACACTGAAGCTTTCTTT	CSGSSSGNTEAFF
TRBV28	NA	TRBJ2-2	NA	TGTGCCAGCAGTTTTGCGAACACCGGGGAGCTGTTTTTT	CASSFANTGELFF
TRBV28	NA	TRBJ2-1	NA	TGTGCCAGCAGGCGAATTCAGGGGAGCTCCTACAATGAGCAGTTCTTC	CASRRIQGSSYNEQFF
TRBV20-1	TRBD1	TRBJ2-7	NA	TGCAGTGCCGACAGGGGGGGCGAGCAGTACTTC	CSADRGGEQYF
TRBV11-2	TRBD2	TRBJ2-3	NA	TGTGCCAGCAGCCAAGGACTAGCGGGGACCACAGATACGCAGTATTTT	CASSQGLAGTTDTQYF
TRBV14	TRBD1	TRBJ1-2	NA	TGTGCCAGCAGCAGACAGGGGGGCGGCTATGGCTACACCTTC	CASSRQGGGYGYTF
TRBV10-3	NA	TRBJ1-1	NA	TGTGCCATCAGAATGACAGGCATGAACACTGAAGCTTTCTTT	CAIRMTGMNTEAFF
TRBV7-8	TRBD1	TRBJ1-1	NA	TGTGCCAGCAGCCGGAGCGGACAGGGAGGGAACACTGAAGCTTTCTTT	CASSRSGQGGNTEAFF
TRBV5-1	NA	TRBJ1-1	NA	TGCGCCAGCAGCTTCGCATTGAACACTGAAGCTTTCTTT	CASSFALNTEAFF
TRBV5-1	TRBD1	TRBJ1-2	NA	TGCGCCAGCAGTCTCAGGACAGGGAACACCATTAACTATGGCTACACCTTC	CASSLRTGNTINYGYTF
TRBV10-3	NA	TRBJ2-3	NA	TGTGCCACGGACGTGGGAGGCGGAACAGATACGCAGTATTTT	CATDVGGGTDTQYF
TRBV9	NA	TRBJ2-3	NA	TGTGCCAGCAGCCCTAACCCCCTAAACACAGATACGCAGTATTTT	CASSPNPLNTDTQYF
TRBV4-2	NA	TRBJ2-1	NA	TGTGCCAGCAGCCTGACGGCCGGTGGGGAAAATGAGCAGTTCTTC	CASSLTAGGENEQFF
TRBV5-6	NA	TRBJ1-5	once	TGTGCCAGCAGCTTGAGGCGAGGGGGTCAGCCCCAGCATTTT	CASSLRRGGQPQHF
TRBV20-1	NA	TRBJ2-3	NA	TGCAGTGCAGGGGGCACAGATACGCAGTATTTT	CSAGGTDTQYF
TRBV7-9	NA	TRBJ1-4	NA	TGTGCCAGCAGCTTATTTGGATCTGATGAAAAACTGTTTTTT	CASSLFGSDEKLFF
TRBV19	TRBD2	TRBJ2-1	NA	TGTGCCAGTAGTATTCGGACTAGCGGGCCGTACAATGAGCAGTTCTTC	CASSIRTSGPYNEQFF
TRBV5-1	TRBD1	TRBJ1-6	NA	TGCGCCAGCAGCTTGGGACAGGGTGATTCACCCCTCCACTTT	CASSLGQGDSPLHF
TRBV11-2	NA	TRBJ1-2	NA	TGTGCCAGCAGCTTAGGCGGGTCCCACTATGGCTACACCTTC	CASSLGGSHYGYTF
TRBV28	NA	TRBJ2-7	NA	TGTGCCAGCAGTCCCCCGGGGTTAGGTGCCCGATACGAGCAGTACTTC	CASSPPGLGARYEQYF
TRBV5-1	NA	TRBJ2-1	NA	TGCGCCAGCAGCTCCCCAACTCCCGAGCAGTTCTTC	CASSSPTPEQFF
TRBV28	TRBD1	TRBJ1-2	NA	TGTGCCAGCAGTTCACAGGGGAGGGGCTACACCTTC	CASSSQGRGYTF
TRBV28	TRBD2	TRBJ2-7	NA	TGTGCCAGCAGTTTATGGACTAGCGGGAGGGACGAGCAGTACTTC	CASSLWTSGRDEQYF
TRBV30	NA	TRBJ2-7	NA	TGTGCCTGGAGTAACCTCAGGGGAATGGACTTC	CAWSNLRGMDF
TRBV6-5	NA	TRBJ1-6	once	TGTGCCAGCAGTTATATGACAGCCCTCGGGTCACCCCTCCACTTT	CASSYMTALGSPLHF
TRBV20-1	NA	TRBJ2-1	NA	TGCAGTGCTAACCACTACAATGAGCAGTTCTTC	CSANHYNEQFF
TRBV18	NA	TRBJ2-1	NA	TGTGCCAGCTCCGAAGGAGCTAACTACTACAATGAGCAGTTCTTC	CASSEGANYYNEQFF
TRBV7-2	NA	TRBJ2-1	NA	TGTGCCAGCAGCTTCGGAGCGGCGAGCTCCTACAATGAGCAGTTCTTC	CASSFGAASSYNEQFF
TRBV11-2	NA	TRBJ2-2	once	TGTGCCAGCAGCCCCCAAGAGACTAGAGGCGCCGGGGAGCTGTTTTTT	CASSPQETRGAGELFF
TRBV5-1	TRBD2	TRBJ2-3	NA	TGCGCCAGCAGCCAGCCACTAGCGGGAAAAGATACGCAGTATTTT	CASSQPLAGKDTQYF
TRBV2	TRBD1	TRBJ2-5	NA	TGTGCCAGCAGTACGGACAGGATGAGGGAGACCCAGTACTTC	CASSTDRMRETQYF
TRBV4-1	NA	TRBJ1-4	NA	TGCGCCAGCAGCCAGTTAAGCTTACGCACTGCAACTAATGAAAAACTGTTTTTT	CASSQLSLRTATNEKLFF
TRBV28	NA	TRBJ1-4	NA	TGTGCCAGCAGCTTCTTAACCTCTAATGAAAAACTGTTTTTT	CASSFLTSNEKLFF
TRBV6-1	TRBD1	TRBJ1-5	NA	TGTGCCAGCAAAACAGGGGAAGGTGACAATCAGCCCCAGCATTTT	CASKTGEGDNQPQHF